This TCR beta chain derives from a study of identical twins. Via MiXCR, TCRdb re-called the 5' RACE reads, giving one row per CDR3 protein. The sample lists about 530,000 distinct CDR3 sequences, 20% to 25% occurring once. Separately, the same data were catalogued under a study of yellow fever vaccine responses in identical twins.

The sample taken for sequencing was CD4+ T cells sorted from blood. This receptor was taken from a woman under 30 in good health.

The DNA for the CDR3 is TGTGCCAGCAGCCAGATGGCCCTAGAGACCCAGTACTTC. It specifies CASSQMALETQYF. The rearrangement links TRBV7-9 to TRBJ2-5; no firm D call. V lost 5 bases to trimming and J lost 4 bases, with 11 bases between them. This CDR3 comprises 13 residues. Per the germline V gene, CDR1 is SEHNR and CDR2 is FQNEAQ (reference sequence).